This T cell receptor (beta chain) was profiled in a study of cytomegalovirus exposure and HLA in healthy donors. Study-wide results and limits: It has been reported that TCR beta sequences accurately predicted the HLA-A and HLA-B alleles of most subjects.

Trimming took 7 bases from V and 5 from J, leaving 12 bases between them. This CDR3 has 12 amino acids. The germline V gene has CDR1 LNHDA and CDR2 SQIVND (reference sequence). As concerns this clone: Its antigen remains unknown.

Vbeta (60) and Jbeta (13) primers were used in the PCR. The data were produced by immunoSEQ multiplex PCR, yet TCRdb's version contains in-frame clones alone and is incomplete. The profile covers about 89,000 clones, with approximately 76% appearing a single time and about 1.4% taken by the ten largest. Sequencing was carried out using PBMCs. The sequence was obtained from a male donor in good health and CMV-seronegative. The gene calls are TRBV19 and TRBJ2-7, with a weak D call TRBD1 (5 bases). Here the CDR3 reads CASMDTTHEQYF. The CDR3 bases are TGTGCCAGTATGGACACTACTCACGAGCAGTACTTC.